The present T cell receptor (beta chain) was sequenced within a study of glioma-infiltrating T cells. About this clonotype: Antigen: not known.

General study findings and limits: Tissue-blood divergence was below expectation in non-neoplastic patients, above in gliomas.

Amplification of TCR alpha and beta CDR3 regions from RNA used iRepertoire nested multiplex PCR. Input was roughly 100-450 ng of tissue mRNA or PBMC total RNA. One entry per CDR3 protein, called by TCRdb with MiXCR from the multiplex PCR reads. The table lists some 10,000 distinct CDR3 sequences, roughly 61% of them singletons. This clonotype was obtained from a human donor with low-grade glioma or glioblastoma, undergoing nonglioma brain surgery, or in good health (not recorded which). The material sequenced was glioma tissue, nonneoplastic brain tissue, or PBMCs (not recorded which).

The CDR3 sequence is CASGSLGTSNEQYF. The CDR3 DNA reads as TGTGCTAGCGGTTCTCTTGGGACTAGTAACGAGCAGTACTTC. The chain has TRBV28 and TRBJ2-7; 8 bases map to TRBD2. This CDR3 spans 14 amino acids. Germline assignment: CDR1 MDHEN and CDR2 SYDVKM.